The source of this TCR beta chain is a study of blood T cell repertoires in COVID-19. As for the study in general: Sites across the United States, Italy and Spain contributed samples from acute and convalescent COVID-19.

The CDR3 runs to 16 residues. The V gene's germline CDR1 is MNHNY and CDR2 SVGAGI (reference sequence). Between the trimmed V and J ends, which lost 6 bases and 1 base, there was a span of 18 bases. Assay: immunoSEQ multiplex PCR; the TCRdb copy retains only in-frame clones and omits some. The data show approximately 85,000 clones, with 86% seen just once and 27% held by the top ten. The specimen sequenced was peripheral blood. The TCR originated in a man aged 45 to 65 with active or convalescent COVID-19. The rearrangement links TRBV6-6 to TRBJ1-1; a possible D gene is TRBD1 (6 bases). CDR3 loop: CASSSTGLFGNTEAFF. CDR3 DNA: TGTGCCAGCAGCTCAACAGGGTTATTCGGGAACACTGAAGCTTTCTTT.